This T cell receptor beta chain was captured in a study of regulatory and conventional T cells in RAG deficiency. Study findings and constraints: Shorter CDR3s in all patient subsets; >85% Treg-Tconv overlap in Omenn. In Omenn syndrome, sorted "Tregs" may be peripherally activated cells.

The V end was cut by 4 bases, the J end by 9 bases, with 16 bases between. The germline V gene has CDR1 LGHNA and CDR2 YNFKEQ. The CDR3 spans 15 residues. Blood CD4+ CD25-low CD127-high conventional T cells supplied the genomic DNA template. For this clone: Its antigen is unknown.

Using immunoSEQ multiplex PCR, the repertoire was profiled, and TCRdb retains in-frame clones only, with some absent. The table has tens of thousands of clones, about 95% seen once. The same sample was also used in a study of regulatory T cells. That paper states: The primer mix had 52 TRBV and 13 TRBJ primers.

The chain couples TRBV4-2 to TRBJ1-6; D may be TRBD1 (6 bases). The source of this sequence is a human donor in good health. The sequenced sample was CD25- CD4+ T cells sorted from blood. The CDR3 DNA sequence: TGTGCCAGCAGCCGGGGGCCTAATCAAGGTTCACCCCTCCACTTT. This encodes CASSRGPNQGSPLHF.